The clone carrying this T cell receptor beta chain was found many times. Its antigen is not known. Each donor gave roughly 9.8 milliliters of peripheral blood. Extractions gave at least 5 micrograms of total RNA per sample. The data stem from a study of blood T cells in healthy people across ages. Study-wide results and limits: Older individuals had lower TCR beta diversity per million T cells (the decline was roughly linear).

A second PCR, run for roughly 7 to 12 cycles, used a sample-barcoded 5' primer plus a J-beta primer mix. A single record per CDR3 protein comes from TCRdb applying MiXCR to the 5' RACE reads. The profile shows 590,000 or so distinct CDR3 sequences, under 30% of them singletons. CDR3 length equals 16 residues. From germline, CDR1 is SGDLS and CDR2 YYNGEE. V lost 4 bases to trimming and J lost 0 bases; unmatched junction nucleotides: 7. The specimen sequenced was blood. The chain combines TRBV9 with TRBJ2-3, with TRBD1 identical over 8 bases. This sequence was found in a woman aged 80 or over in good health. The CDR3 DNA is TGTGCCAGCAGCCCCCGACAGGGGATCAGCACAGATACGCAGTATTTT. Translation gives CASSPRQGISTDTQYF.